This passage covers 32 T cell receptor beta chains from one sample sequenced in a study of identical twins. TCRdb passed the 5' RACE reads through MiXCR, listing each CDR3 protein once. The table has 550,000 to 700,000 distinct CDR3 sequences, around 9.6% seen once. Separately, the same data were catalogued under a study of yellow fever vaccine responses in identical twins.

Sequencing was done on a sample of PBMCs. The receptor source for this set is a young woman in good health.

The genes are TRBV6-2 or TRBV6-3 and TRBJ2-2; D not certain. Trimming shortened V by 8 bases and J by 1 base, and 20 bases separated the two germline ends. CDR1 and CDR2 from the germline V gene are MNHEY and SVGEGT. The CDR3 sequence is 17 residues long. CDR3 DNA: TGTGCCAGCCGAGAAGGACCGCTTCCCCAGAACACCGGGGAGCTGTTTTTT. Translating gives CASREGPLPQNTGELFF.

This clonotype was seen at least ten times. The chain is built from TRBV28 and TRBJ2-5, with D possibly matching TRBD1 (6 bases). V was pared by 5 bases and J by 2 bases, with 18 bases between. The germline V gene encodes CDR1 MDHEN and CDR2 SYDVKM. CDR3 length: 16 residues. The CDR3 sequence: CASSTITGYQQETQYF. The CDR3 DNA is TGTGCCAGCAGTACCATTACAGGGTACCAGCAAGAGACCCAGTACTTC. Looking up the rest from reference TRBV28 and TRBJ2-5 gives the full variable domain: DVKVTQSSRYLVKRTGEKVFLECVQDMDHENMFWYRQDPGLGLRLIYFSYDVKMKEKGDIPEGYSVSREKKERFSLILESASTNQTSMYLCASSTITGYQQETQYFGPGTRLLVL.

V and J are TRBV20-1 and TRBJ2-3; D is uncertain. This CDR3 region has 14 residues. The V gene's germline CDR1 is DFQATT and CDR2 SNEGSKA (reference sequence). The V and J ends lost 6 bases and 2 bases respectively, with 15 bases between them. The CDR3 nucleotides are TGCAGTGCACTTTCACCCCTTTTCACAGATACGCAGTATTTT. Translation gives CSALSPLFTDTQYF.

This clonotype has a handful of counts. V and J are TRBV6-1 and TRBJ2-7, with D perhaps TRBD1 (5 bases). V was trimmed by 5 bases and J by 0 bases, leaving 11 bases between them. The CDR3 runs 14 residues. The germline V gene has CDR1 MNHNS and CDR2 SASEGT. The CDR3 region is CASSRRRDSYEQYF. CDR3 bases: TGTGCCAGCAGTCGACGCAGGGACTCCTACGAGCAGTACTTC.

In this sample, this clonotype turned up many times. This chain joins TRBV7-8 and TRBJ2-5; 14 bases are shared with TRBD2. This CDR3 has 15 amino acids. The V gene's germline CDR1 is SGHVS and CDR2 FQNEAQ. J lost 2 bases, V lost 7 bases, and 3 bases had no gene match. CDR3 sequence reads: CASTGTSGGQETQYF. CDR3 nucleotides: TGTGCCAGCACCGGGACTAGCGGGGGACAAGAGACCCAGTACTTC.

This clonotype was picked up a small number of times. CDR3 in amino acids: CASRSWDRAVDIQYF. Here the CDR3 DNA reads TGTGCCAGCAGATCCTGGGACAGGGCCGTGGACATTCAGTACTTC. This chain uses TRBV6-1 with TRBJ2-4, with 9 bases aligning to TRBD1. Germline-derived CDR1 and CDR2 are MNHNS and SASEGT. The CDR3 has 15 amino acids. V gave up 6 bases and J gave up 8 bases; unmatched junction bases: 11.

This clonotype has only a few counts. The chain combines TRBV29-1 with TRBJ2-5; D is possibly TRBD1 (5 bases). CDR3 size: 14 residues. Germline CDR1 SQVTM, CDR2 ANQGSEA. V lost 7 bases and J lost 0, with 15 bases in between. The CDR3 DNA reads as TGCAGCGCGCCCGGACACTGGGACCAAGAGACCCAGTACTTC. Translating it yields CSAPGHWDQETQYF.

CDR3 amino acids: CASRAGRPQETQYF. The CDR3 region has the DNA TGCGCCAGCAGGGCCGGGAGGCCCCAAGAGACCCAGTACTTC. This rearrangement joins TRBV10-2 to TRBJ2-5; TRBD2 matches at 7 bases. Looked up from germline, CDR1 is WSHSY and CDR2 is SAAADI. With V trimmed by 6 bases and J by 1 base, 5 bases remained unmatched. There are 14 residues in the CDR3.

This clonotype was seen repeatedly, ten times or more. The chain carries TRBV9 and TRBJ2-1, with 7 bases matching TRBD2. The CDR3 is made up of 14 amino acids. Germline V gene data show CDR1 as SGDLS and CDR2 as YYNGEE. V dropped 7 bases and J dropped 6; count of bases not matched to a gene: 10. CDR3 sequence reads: CASSEGGMVNEQFF. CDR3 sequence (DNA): TGTGCCAGCTCCGAGGGAGGGATGGTCAATGAGCAGTTCTTC. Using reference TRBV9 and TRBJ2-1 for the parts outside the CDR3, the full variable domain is DSGVTQTPKHLITATGQRVTLRCSPRSGDLSVYWYQQSLDQGLQFLIQYYNGEERAKGNILERFSAQQFPDLHSELNLSSLELGDSALYFCASSEGGMVNEQFFGPGTRLTVL.

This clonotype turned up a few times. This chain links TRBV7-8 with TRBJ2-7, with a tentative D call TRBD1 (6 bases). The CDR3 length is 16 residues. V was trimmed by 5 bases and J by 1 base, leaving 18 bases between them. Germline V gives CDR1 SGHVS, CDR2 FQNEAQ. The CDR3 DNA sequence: TGTGCCAGCAGCCTATCCACAGGGTACCTATCCTACGAGCAGTACTTC. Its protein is CASSLSTGYLSYEQYF.

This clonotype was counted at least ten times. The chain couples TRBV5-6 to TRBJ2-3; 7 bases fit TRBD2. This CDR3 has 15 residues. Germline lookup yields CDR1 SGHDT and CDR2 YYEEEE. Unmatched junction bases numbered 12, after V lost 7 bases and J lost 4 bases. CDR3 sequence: CASAWWGSGPDTQYF. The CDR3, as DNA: TGTGCCAGCGCTTGGTGGGGTAGCGGGCCAGATACGCAGTATTTT.

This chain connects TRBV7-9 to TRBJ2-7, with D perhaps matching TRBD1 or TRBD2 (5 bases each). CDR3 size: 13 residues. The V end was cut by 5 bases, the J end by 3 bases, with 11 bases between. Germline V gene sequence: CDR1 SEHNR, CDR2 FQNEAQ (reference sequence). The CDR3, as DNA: TGTGCCAGCAGCACTCGGGGCTACTACGAGCAGTACTTC. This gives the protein CASSTRGYYEQYF.

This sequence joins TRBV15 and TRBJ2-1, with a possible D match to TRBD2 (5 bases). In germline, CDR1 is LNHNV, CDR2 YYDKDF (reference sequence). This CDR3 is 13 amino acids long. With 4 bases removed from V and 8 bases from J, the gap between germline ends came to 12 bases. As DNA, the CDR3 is TGTGCCACCAGCACACTTGAGGGTGATGAGCAGTTCTTC. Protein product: CATSTLEGDEQFF.

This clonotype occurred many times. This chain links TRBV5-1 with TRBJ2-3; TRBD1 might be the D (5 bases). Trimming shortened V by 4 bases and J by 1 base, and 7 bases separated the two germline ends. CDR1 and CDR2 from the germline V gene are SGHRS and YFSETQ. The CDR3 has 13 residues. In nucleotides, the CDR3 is TGCGCCAGCAGCGTACAGGGCACAGATACGCAGTATTTT. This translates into CASSVQGTDTQYF.

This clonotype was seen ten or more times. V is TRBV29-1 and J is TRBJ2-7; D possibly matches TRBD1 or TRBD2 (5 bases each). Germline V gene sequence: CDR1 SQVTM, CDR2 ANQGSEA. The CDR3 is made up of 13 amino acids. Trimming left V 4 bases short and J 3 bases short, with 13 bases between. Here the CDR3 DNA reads TGCAGCGTTGCGAGGGGCACCCTCTACGAGCAGTACTTC. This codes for CSVARGTLYEQYF.

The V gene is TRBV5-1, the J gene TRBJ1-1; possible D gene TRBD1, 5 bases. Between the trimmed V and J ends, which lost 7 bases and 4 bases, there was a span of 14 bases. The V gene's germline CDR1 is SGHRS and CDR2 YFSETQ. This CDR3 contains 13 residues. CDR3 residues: CASDSGGGTEAFF. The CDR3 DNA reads TGCGCCAGCGATTCTGGGGGTGGCACTGAAGCTTTCTTT.

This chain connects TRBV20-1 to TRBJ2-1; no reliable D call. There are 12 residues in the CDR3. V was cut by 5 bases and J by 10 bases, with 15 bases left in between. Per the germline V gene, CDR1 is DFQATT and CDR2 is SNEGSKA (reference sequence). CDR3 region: CSAPKGLGEQFF. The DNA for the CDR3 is TGCAGTGCTCCAAAGGGCCTGGGGGAGCAGTTCTTC.

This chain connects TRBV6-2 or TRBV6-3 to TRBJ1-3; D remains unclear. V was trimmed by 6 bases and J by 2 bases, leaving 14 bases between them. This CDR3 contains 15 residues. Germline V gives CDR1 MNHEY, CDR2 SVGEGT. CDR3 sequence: CASRESGRTGNTIYF. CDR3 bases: TGTGCCAGCAGAGAGTCCGGGAGGACTGGAAACACCATATATTTT.

In DNA, the CDR3 is TGCAGCGTTGTTTCAGCGGGGGGTAGGATTATGTTTTTT. Residues: CSVVSAGGRIMFF. The chain employs TRBV29-1 and TRBJ2-2, with 9 bases aligning to TRBD2. The CDR3 length is 13 residues. Germline V gene sequence: CDR1 SQVTM, CDR2 ANQGSEA. With V trimmed by 4 bases and J by 15 bases, 12 bases remained unmatched.

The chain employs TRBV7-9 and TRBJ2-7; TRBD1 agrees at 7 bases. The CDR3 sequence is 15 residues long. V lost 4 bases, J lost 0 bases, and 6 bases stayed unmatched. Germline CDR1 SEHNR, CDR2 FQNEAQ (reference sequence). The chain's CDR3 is CASSYLTGFSYEQYF. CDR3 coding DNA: TGTGCCAGCAGCTATTTGACAGGGTTCTCCTACGAGCAGTACTTC.

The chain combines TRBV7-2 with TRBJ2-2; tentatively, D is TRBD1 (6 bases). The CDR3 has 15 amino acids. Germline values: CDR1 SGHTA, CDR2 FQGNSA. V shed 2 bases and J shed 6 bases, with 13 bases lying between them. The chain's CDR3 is CASSLNGRGAGELFF. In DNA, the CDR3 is TGTGCCAGCAGCTTAAATGGCAGGGGAGCCGGGGAGCTGTTTTTT.

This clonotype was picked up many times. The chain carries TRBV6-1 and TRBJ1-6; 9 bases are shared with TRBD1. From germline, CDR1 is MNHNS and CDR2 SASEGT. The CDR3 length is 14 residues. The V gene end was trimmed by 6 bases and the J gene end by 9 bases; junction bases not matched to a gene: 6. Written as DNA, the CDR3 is TGTGCCAGCAGCCGGACAGGGGACTCTTCACCCCTCCACTTT. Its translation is CASSRTGDSSPLHF.

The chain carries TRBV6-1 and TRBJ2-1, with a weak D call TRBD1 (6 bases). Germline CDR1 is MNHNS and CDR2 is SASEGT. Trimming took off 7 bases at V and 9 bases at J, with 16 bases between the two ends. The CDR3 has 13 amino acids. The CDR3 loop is CASTRTVLGEQFF. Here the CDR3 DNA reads TGTGCCAGCACTAGGACAGTTTTGGGTGAGCAGTTCTTC.

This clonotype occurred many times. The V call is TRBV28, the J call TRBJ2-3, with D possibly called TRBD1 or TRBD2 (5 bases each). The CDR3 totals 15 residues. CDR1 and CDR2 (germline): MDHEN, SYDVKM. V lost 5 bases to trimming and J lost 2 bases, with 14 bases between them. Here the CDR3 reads CASSRRDRHTDTQYF. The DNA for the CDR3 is TGTGCCAGCAGTCGTAGGGACCGTCACACAGATACGCAGTATTTT.

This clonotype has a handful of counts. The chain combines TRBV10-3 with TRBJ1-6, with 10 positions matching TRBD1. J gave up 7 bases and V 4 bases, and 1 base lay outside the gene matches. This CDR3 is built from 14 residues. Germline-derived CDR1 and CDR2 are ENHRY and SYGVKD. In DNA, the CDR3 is TGTGCCATCAGTGGGGGACAGGGGAATTCACCCCTCCACTTT. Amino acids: CAISGGQGNSPLHF.

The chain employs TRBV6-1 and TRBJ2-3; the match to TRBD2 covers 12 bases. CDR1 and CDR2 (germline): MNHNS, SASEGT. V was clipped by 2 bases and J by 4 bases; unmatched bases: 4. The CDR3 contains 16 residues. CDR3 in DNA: TGTGCCAGCAGTGAAACTAGCGGGAGGAAGGCAGATACGCAGTATTTT. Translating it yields CASSETSGRKADTQYF.

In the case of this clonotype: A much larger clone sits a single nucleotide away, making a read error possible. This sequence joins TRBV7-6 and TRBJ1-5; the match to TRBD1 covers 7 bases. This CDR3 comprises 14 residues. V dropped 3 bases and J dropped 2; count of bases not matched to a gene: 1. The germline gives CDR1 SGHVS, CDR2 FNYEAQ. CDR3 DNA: TGTGCCAGCAGCTTTACAGGGGGCAATCAGCCCCAGCATTTT. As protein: CASSFTGGNQPQHF.

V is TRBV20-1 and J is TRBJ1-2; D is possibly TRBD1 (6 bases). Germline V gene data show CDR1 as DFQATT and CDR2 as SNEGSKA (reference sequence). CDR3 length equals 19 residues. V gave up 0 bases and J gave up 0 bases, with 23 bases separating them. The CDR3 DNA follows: TGCAGTGCTAGAGATAGGGGAAGCGACAGCACAGGGCCTAACTATGGCTACACCTTC. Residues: CSARDRGSDSTGPNYGYTF.

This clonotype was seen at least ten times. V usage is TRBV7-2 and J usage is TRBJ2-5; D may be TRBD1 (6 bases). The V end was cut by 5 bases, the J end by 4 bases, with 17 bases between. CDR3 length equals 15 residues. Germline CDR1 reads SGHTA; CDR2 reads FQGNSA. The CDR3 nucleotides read TGTGCCAGCAGCCCACTCCAGGGGCTTCTAGAGACCCAGTACTTC. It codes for CASSPLQGLLETQYF.

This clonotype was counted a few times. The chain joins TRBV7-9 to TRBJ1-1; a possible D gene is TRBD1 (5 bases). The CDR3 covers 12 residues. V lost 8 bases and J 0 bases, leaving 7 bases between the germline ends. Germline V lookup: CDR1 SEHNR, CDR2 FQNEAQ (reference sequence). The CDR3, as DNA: TGTGCCAGCGGGGCTTTGAACACTGAAGCTTTCTTT. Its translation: CASGALNTEAFF.

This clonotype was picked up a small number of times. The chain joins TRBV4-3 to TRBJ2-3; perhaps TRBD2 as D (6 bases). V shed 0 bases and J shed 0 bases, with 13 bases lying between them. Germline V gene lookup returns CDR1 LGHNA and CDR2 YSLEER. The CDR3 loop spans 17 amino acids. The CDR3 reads CASSQDRGGASTDTQYF. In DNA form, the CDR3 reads TGCGCCAGCAGCCAAGATCGGGGCGGGGCGAGCACAGATACGCAGTATTTT.

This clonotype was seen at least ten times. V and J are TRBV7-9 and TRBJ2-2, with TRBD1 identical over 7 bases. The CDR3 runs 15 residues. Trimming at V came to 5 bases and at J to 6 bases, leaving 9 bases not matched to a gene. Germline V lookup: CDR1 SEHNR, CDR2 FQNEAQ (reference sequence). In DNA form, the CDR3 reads TGTGCCAGCAGCCTTACGCGACAGGGAGCCGGGGAGCTGTTTTTT. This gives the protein CASSLTRQGAGELFF.